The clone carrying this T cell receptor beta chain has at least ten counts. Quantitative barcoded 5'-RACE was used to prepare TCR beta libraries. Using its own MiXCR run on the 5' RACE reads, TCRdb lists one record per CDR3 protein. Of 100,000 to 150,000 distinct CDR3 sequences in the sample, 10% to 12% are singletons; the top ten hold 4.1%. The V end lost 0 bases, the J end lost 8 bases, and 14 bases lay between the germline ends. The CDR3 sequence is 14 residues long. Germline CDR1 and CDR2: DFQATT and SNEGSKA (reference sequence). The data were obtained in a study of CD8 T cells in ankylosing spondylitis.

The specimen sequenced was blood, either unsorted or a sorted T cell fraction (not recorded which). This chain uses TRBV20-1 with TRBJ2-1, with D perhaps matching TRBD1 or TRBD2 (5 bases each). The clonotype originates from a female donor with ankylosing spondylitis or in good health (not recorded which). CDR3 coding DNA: TGCAGTGCTAGAGATCTTGGGGGACGCGATGAGCAGTTCTTC. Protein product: CSARDLGGRDEQFF.